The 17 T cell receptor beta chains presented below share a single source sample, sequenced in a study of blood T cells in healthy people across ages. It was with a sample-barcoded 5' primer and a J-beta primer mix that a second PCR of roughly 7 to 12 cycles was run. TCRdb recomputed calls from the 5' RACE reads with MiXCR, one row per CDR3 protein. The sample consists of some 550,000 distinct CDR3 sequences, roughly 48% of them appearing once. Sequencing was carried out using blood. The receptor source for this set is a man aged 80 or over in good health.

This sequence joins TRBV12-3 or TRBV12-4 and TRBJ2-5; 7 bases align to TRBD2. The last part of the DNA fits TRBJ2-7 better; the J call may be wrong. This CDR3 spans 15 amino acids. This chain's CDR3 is CASSLVGGPTYEQYF. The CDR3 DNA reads TGTGCCAGCAGTTTAGTGGGAGGGCCCACCTACGAGCAGTACTTC.

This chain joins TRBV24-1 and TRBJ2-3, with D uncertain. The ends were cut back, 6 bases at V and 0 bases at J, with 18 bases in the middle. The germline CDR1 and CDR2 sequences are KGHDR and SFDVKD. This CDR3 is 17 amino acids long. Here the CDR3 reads CATSSLIDGPSTDTQYF. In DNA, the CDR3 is TGTGCCACCAGTTCCCTGATCGACGGTCCTAGCACAGATACGCAGTATTTT.

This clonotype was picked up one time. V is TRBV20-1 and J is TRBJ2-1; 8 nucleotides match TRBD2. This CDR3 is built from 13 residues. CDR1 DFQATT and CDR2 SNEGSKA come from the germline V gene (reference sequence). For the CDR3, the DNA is TGCGGCACTCTCGGGACTAGTCGCGATGAGCAGTTCTTC. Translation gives CGTLGTSRDEQFF.

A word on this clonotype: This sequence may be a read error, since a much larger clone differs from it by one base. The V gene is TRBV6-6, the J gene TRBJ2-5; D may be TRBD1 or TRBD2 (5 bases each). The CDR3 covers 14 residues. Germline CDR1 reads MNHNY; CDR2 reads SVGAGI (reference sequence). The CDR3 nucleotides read TGTGTCAGCAGCGAGGGGTCGGGGCGGGAGACCCAGTACTTC. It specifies CVSSEGSGRETQYF.

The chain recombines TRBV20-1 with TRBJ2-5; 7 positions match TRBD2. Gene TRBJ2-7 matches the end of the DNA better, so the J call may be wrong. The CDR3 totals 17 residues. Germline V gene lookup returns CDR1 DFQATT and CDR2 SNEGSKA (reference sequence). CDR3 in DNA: TGCAGTGCTCCCGAACGTGCTTCTAGCGGATGGGCCTACGAGCAGTACTTC. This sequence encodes CSAPERASSGWAYEQYF.

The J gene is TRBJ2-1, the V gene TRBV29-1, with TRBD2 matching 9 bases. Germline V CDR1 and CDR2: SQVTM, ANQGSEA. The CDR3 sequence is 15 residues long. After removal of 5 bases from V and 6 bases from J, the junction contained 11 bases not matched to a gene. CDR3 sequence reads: CSVPSEAGGGNEQFF. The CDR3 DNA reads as TGCAGCGTTCCCTCGGAGGCGGGAGGGGGCAATGAGCAGTTCTTC.

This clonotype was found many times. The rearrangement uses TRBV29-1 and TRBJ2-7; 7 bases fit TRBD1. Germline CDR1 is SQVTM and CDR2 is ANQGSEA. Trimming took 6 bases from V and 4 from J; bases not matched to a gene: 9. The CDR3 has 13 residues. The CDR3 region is CSVSEGGPYEQYF. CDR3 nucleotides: TGCAGCGTCTCCGAAGGGGGCCCTTACGAGCAGTACTTC.

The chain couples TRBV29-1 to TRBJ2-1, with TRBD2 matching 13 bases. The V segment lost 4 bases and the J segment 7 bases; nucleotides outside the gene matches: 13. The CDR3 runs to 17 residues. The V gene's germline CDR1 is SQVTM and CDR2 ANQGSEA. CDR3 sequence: CSVAGTSGEGGGNEQFF. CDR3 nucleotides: TGCAGCGTTGCCGGGACTAGCGGGGAGGGCGGGGGGAATGAGCAGTTCTTC.

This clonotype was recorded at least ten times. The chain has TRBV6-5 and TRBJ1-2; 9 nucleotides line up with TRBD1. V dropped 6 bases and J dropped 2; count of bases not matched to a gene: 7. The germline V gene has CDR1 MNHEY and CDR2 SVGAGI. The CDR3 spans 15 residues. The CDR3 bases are TGTGCCAGCAGATCGGGGACAGGGAGGAACTATGGCTACACCTTC. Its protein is CASRSGTGRNYGYTF.

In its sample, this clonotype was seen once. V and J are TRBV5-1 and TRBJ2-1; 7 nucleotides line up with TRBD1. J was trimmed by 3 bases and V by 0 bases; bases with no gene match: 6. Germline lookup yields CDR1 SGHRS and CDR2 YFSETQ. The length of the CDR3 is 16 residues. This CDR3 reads CASSLAYGTVYNEQFF. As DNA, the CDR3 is TGCGCCAGCAGCTTGGCGTACGGGACAGTCTACAATGAGCAGTTCTTC.

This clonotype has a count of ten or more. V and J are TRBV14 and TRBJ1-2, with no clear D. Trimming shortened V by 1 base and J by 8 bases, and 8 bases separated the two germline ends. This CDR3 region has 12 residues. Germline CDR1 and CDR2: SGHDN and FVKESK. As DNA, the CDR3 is TGTGCCAGCAGCCAAGCCCGCCACGGCTACACCTTC. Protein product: CASSQARHGYTF. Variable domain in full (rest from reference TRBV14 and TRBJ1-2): EAGVTQFPSHSVIEKGQTVTLRCDPISGHDNLYWYRRVMGKEIKFLLHFVKESKQDESGMPNNRFLAERTGGTYSTLKVQPAELEDSGVYFCASSQARHGYTFGSGTRLTVV.

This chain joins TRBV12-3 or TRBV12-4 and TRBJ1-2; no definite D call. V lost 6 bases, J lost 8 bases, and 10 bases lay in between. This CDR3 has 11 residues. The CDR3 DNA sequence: TGTGCCAGCAGCCCCTATAACGGCTACACCTTC. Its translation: CASSPYNGYTF.

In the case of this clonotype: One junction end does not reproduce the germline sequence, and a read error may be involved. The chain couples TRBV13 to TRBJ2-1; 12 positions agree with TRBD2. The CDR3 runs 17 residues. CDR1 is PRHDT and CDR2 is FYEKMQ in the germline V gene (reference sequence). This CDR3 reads CAGSLGASGRVRNEQFF. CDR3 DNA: TGTGCCGGCAGCTTAGGGGCTAGCGGGAGGGTGAGAAATGAGCAGTTCTTC.

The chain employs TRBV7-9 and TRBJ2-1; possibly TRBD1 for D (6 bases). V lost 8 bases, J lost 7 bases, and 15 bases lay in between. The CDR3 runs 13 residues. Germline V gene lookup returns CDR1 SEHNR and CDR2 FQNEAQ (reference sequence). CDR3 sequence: CASVYRDRNEQFF. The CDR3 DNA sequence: TGTGCCAGCGTCTACAGGGACCGTAATGAGCAGTTCTTC.

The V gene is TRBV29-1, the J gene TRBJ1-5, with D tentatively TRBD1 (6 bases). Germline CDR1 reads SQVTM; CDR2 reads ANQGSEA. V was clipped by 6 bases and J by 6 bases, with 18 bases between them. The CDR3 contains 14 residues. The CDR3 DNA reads TGCAGCGTCGCCGAGGGGGGGATTGGTCAGCCCCAGCATTTT. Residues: CSVAEGGIGQPQHF.

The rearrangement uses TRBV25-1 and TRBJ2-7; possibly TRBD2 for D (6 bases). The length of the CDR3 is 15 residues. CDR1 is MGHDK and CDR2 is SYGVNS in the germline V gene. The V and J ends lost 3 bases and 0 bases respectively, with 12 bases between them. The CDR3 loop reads CASSEGLSSSYEQYF. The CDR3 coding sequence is TGTGCCAGCAGTGAGGGACTCTCCAGCTCCTACGAGCAGTACTTC.

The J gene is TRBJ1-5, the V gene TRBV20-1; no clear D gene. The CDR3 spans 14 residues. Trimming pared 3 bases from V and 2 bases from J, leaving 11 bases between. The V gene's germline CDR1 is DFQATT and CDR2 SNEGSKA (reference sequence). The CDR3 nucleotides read TGCAGTGCTAGTCCTGGGGTTGGCAATCAGCCCCAGCATTTT. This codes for CSASPGVGNQPQHF.